A single sample is the source of the 8 T cell receptor beta chains below, sequenced in a study of identical twins. Via MiXCR, TCRdb re-called the 5' RACE reads, giving one row per CDR3 protein. This table holds about 470,000 distinct CDR3 sequences, about 24% found once. These data were also reused for a study on T cells expressing NK-cell markers.

The sequenced sample was CD4+ T cells sorted from blood. The receptors originated from a young woman in good health.

The rearrangement joins TRBV6-1 to TRBJ2-1, with 9 bases that match TRBD2. Germline V gene lookup returns CDR1 MNHNS and CDR2 SASEGT. CDR3 length: 16 amino acids. V trimming: 7 bases; J trimming: 1 base; junction bases outside the gene matches: 8. The DNA of the CDR3 is TGTGCCAGCATTCCCGTAGCGGGAGTGTCCTACAATGAGCAGTTCTTC. Its translation is CASIPVAGVSYNEQFF.

This clonotype was picked up many times. The genes are TRBV15 and TRBJ1-1; D gene ambiguous. Germline V gene lookup returns CDR1 LNHNV and CDR2 YYDKDF (reference sequence). Trimming cost V 1 base and J 4 bases, with 10 bases left between them. The CDR3 is 14 amino acids. DNA of the CDR3: TGTGCCACCAGCAGAGTCCGAGGGTCCACTGAAGCTTTCTTT. Translation: CATSRVRGSTEAFF.

This chain connects TRBV4-3 to TRBJ2-2, with a weak D call TRBD2 (6 bases). Per germline, CDR1 LGHNA and CDR2 YSLEER. The CDR3 is 15 residues long. V was shortened by 4 bases and J by 0 bases, with 9 bases between the two germline ends. The CDR3 spells CASSPTRANTGELFF. The CDR3 DNA is TGCGCCAGCAGCCCGACTAGGGCGAACACCGGGGAGCTGTTTTTT.

This clonotype has more than one count but fewer than ten. The chain carries TRBV5-1 and TRBJ2-1; D might be TRBD2 (7 bases). Germline values: CDR1 SGHRS, CDR2 YFSETQ. The length of the CDR3 is 16 residues. Trimming removed 4 bases at V and 3 bases at J, with 17 bases between. The CDR3 DNA sequence: TGCGCCAGCAGCAACGTTGAGGGGGGGGGCTACAATGAGCAGTTCTTC. This codes for CASSNVEGGGYNEQFF. The complete variable domain, with remaining parts taken from reference TRBV5-1 and TRBJ2-1, reads KAGVTQTPRYLIKTRGQQVTLSCSPISGHRSVSWYQQTPGQGLQFLFEYFSETQRNKGNFPGRFSGRQFSNSRSEMNVSTLELGDSALYLCASSNVEGGGYNEQFFGPGTRLTVL.

Concerning this clonotype: This sequence may be a read error, since a much larger clone differs from it by one base. CDR3 bases: TGTGCCAGCAGCTTCCGGCTAGCGGACAATGAGCAGTTCTTC. It encodes CASSFRLADNEQFF. The J gene is TRBJ2-1, the V gene TRBV11-2, with 7 bases that match TRBD2. Germline V gene lookup returns CDR1 SGHAT and CDR2 FQNNGV. Trimming took 3 bases from V and 5 from J; bases not matched to a gene: 4. The CDR3 has 14 amino acids.

This clonotype was counted only a few times. The genes are TRBV10-3 and TRBJ1-6; D possibly corresponds to TRBD1 (6 bases). V gave up 3 bases and J gave up 4 bases, with 16 bases separating them. The CDR3 spans 17 residues. Per the germline V gene, CDR1 is ENHRY and CDR2 is SYGVKD. CDR3 sequence reads: CAISEFPGGTYNSPLHF. The CDR3 DNA sequence: TGTGCCATCAGTGAATTCCCGGGAGGGACATATAATTCACCCCTCCACTTT.

CDR3 region: CASSDLSTSGGGRSYNEQFF. The CDR3 coding sequence is TGTGCCAGCAGTGACCTATCGACTAGCGGGGGCGGAAGGTCCTACAATGAGCAGTTCTTC. The chain has TRBV6-4 and TRBJ2-1, with 12 nucleotides matching TRBD2. This CDR3 region has 20 residues. V lost 2 bases to trimming and J lost 1 base; unmatched junction nucleotides: 12. Germline V gives CDR1 MRHNA, CDR2 SNTAGT.

The gene calls are TRBV7-2 and TRBJ2-3, with D possibly matching TRBD2 (5 bases). Germline-derived CDR1 and CDR2 are SGHTA and FQGNSA. The CDR3 is made up of 16 amino acids. V lost 5 bases and J lost 3, with 18 bases in between. This chain's CDR3 is CASSPWTRTLTDTQYF. The CDR3 nucleotides read TGTGCCAGCAGCCCCTGGACTCGAACCTTAACAGATACGCAGTATTTT.